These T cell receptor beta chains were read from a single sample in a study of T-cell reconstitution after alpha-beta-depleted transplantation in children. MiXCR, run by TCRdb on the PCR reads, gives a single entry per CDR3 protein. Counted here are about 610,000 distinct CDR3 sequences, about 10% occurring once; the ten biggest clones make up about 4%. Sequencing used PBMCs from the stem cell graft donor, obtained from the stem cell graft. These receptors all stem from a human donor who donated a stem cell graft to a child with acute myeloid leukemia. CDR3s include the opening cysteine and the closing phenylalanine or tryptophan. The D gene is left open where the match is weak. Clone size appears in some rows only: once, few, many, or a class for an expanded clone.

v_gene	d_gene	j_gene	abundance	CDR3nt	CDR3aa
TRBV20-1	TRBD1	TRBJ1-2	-	TGCAGTGCTGGGTCACAGGGGGCGCATGGCTACACCTTC	CSAGSQGAHGYTF
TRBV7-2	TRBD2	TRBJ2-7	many	TGTGCCAGCAGCGGGGTTAGCGGGAGAAGAGGAGCCTACGAGCAGTACTTC	CASSGVSGRRGAYEQYF
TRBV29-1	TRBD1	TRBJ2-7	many	TGCAGCGTTGCAATAGGGACAGGGGACAACGAGCAGTACTTC	CSVAIGTGDNEQYF
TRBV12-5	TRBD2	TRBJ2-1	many	TGTGCTAGTGGTTTGAGGCTAGCGGGAGGAGGGAATAATGAGCAGTTCTTC	CASGLRLAGGGNNEQFF
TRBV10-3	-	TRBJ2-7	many	TGTGCCATCAGTGAGTGGGGGGTCGGGAGCTCCTACGAGCAGTACTTC	CAISEWGVGSSYEQYF
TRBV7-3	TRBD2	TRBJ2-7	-	TGTGCCAGCAGCTTAATGAGGAAAAAGACTAGCGGGAGGACCTACGAGCAGTACTTC	CASSLMRKKTSGRTYEQYF
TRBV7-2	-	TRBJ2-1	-	TGTGCCAGCAGCTTATACGAACAGGGCGCCTACAATGAGCAGTTCTTC	CASSLYEQGAYNEQFF
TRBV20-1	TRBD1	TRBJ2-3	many	TGCAGTGCTAGACCCATTCGAGGGGGCATTGGAACAGATACGCAGTATTTT	CSARPIRGGIGTDTQYF
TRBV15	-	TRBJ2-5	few	TGTGCCACCAGCAGAGGGGGGACTGCCGATCGGGAGACCCAGTACTTC	CATSRGGTADRETQYF
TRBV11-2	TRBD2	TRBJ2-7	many	TGTGCCAGCAGCTCATCAAGCGGGAGTGGGTTCGAGCAGTACTTC	CASSSSSGSGFEQYF
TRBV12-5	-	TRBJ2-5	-	TGTGCTAGTGGCCACGACAGCGCACAAGAGACCCAGTACTTC	CASGHDSAQETQYF
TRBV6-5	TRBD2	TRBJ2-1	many	TGTGCCAGCAGCTATATTTCTAGCGGGCTTACCTACAATGAGCAGTTCTTC	CASSYISSGLTYNEQFF
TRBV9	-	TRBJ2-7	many	TGTGCCAGCAGCGGCAATCCGACAGACTACGAGCAGTACTTC	CASSGNPTDYEQYF
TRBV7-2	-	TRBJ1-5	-	TGTGCCAGCAGGATAACGGGGGACCAGCCCCAGCATTTT	CASRITGDQPQHF
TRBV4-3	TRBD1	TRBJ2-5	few	TGCGCCAGCAGCGCCCGGACAGGGTTTGAGACCCAGTACTTC	CASSARTGFETQYF
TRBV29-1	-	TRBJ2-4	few	TGCAGCGTTTTGGGTGGGACCAAAAACATTCAGTACTTC	CSVLGGTKNIQYF
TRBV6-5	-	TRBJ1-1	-	TGTGCCAGCAGTTACTCGAATCCTAGGGCAGAATCCTACACTGAAGCTTTCTTT	CASSYSNPRAESYTEAFF
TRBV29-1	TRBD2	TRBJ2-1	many	TGCAGCGTTGATCTTGGCACTAGCGGGAAAGATGAGCAGTTCTTC	CSVDLGTSGKDEQFF
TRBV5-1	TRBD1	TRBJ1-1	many	TGCGCCAGCAGCTTTACAGGGGCGAACACTGAAGCTTTCTTT	CASSFTGANTEAFF
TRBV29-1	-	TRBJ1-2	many	TGCAGCGTTGACGGGGACTATGGCTACACCTTC	CSVDGDYGYTF
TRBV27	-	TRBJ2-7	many	TGTGCCAGCAAGTCCTCCACGGGAACTAGCGAGCAGTACTTC	CASKSSTGTSEQYF
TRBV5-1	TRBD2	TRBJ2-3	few	TGCGCCAGCAGCTCGAATATAGCGGGCCGCACAGATACGCAGTATTTT	CASSSNIAGRTDTQYF
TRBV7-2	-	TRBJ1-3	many	TGTGCCAGCAGCTCGGGGGGCACCATATATTTT	CASSSGGTIYF
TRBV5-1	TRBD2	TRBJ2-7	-	TGCGCCAGCAGCTTGGCTTCTAGCGGGCCGGGTGAGCAGTACTTC	CASSLASSGPGEQYF
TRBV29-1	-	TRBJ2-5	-	TGCAGCGGGAGTGGGGAGACCCAGTACTTC	CSGSGETQYF
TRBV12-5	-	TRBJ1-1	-	TGTGCTAGTGGTTTGGCGGCAGGTCGTGCCCGCACTGAAGCTTTCTTT	CASGLAAGRARTEAFF
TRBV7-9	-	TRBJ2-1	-	TGTGCCAGCAGCTTACGGGTAGCGGTTTCGTGGGATGAGCAGTTCTTC	CASSLRVAVSWDEQFF
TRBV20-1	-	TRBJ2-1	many	TGCAGTGCTAGAGTCAACAGGGTATCCTACAATGAGCAGTTCTTC	CSARVNRVSYNEQFF
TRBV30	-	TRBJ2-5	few	TGTGCCTGGAGTGCAACGTCAGAGACCCAGTACTTC	CAWSATSETQYF
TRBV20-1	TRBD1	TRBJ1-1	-	TGCAGTGCTAGGAAACCCGACAGGGCGGTAGCGGGAGCTTTCTTT	CSARKPDRAVAGAFF
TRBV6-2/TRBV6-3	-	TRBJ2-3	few	TGTGCCACAACCAGGAGCGGAAGCACAGATACGCAGTATTTT	CATTRSGSTDTQYF
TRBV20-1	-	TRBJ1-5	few	TGCAGTGCTAGAAGGGGGACGGAAAGCAATCAGCCCCAGCATTTT	CSARRGTESNQPQHF
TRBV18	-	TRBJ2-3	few	TGTGCCAGCTCACCAAGTCGTAACACAGATACGCAGTATTTT	CASSPSRNTDTQYF
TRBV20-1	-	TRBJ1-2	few	TGCAGTGCCCCGGATCGGATGGGCTATGGCTACACCTTC	CSAPDRMGYGYTF
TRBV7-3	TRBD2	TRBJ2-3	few	TGTGCCAGCAGCCCTCGGGCGGGAGTCACAGATACGCAGTATTTT	CASSPRAGVTDTQYF
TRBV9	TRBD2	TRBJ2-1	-	TGTGCCAGCACGTCTGCAACGGGAGGGTACAATGAGCAGTTCTTC	CASTSATGGYNEQFF
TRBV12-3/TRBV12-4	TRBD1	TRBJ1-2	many	TGTGCCAGCAGCCAAGGACAGGGCCTCTATGGCTACACCTTC	CASSQGQGLYGYTF
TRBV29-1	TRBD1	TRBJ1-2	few	TGCAGCGTTGAGGGTGGGACAGGGGGAAAACGGGGTGGCTACACCTTC	CSVEGGTGGKRGGYTF
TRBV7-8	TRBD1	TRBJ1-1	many	TGTGCCAGCAGCCCGCGGGCAGGGGGCCAACAAACTGAAGCTTTCTTT	CASSPRAGGQQTEAFF
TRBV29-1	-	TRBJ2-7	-	TGCAGCGTTGCCCCCTTCGTTTCAGCGCTGATGGGCGAGCAGTACTTC	CSVAPFVSALMGEQYF
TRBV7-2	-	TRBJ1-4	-	TGTGCCAGCAGCCCCGAGGGGGGGGAGGCTGAAAAACTGTTTTTT	CASSPEGGEAEKLFF
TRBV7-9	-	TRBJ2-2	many	TGTGCCAGCAGCTTAATTACTAACACCGGGGAGCTGTTTTTT	CASSLITNTGELFF
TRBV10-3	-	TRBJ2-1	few	TGTGCCATCAACGAGCTCCGGGACTCCCCCTCCTACAATGAGCAGTTCTTC	CAINELRDSPSYNEQFF
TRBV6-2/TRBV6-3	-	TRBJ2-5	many	TGTGCCAGCAGTCAGACCGGAGAGACCCAGTACTTC	CASSQTGETQYF
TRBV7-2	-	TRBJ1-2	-	TGTGCCAGCAGCTCCAGGGACGGGGGGGACTATGGCTACACCTTC	CASSSRDGGDYGYTF
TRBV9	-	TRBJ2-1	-	TGTGCCAGCAGCGCCGGGGATAGGGCTAATGAGCAGTTCTTC	CASSAGDRANEQFF
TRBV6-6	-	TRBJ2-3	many	TGTGCCAGCAGTTACTCGCCAGATACGCAGTATTTT	CASSYSPDTQYF
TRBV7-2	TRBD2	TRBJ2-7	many	TGTGCCAGCAGTTTACTAGCGGGAGCGGGAGAGCAGTACTTC	CASSLLAGAGEQYF
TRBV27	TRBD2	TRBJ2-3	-	TGTGCCGGCAGTTTGAGCGGGGGAGCCACAGATACGCAGTATTTT	CAGSLSGGATDTQYF
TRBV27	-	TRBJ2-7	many	TGTGCCAGCACCGAGCGGAGGGGTTCCTACGAGCAGTACTTC	CASTERRGSYEQYF
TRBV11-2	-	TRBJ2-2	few	TGTGCCAGCAGCTTCAAAGGGGAGCTGTTTTTT	CASSFKGELFF
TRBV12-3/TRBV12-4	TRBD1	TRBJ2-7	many	TGTGCCAGCAGTTTAAGGGGGCAGCGCGAGCAGTACTTC	CASSLRGQREQYF
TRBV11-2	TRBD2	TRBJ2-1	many	TGTGCCAGCAGCACCAGGAGCGGGGGCTCCTACAATGAGCAGTTCTTC	CASSTRSGGSYNEQFF
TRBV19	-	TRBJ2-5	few	TGTGCCAGTAGTATAGTAGGCGGCCAAGAGACCCAGTACTTC	CASSIVGGQETQYF
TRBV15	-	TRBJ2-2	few	TGTGCCACCAGCAGAGAACAGGGTGTCGGGGAGCTGTTTTTT	CATSREQGVGELFF
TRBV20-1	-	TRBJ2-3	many	TGCAGTGCTAGGGACACGAAAACGCAGTATTTT	CSARDTKTQYF
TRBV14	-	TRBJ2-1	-	TGTGCCAGCAGCCAAAGGCTTACGGGGATCGGAGACAATGAGCAGTTCTTC	CASSQRLTGIGDNEQFF
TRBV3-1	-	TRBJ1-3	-	TGTGCCAGCAGATCGAACAGGGCGTCCTCTGGAAACACCATATATTTT	CASRSNRASSGNTIYF